This TCR beta chain was found in a study of shared clonotypes between healthy human individuals (dated by TCRdb to about 2020). Turning to the overall study: A couple of women and three men aged 18 to 49 years were included in the cohort. For each donor, CD4 naive and CD4 memory were each given three plates, CD8 naive was given two plates, and CD8 memory was given one plate. Blood TCR repertoires of about 5 healthy adults were deeply sequenced to estimate repertoire size and the extent of clonotype sharing between individuals. To increase sequencing depth and limit assay-specific biases, different laboratories used diverse techniques to prepare libraries and sequence TCR repertoires. Leukapheresis yielded between about 0.85 and 9 billion PBMCs per donor.

The donors were healthy, HIV-negative adults with no recently reported acute infections or vaccinations. Only Caucasian adults living in Nashville, Tennessee, USA were represented among the donors. CD4+ T cells were enriched through magnetic negative selection, after which naive cells were positively selected on CD45RA and the remaining negative fraction served as the memory subset. Blood was obtained by leukapheresis, after which PBMCs were separated by Ficoll-Histopaque density gradient centrifugation and cryopreserved in liquid nitrogen vapor phase. Purity and quantity of every magnetically sorted T cell population were checked by analytical flow cytometry. Genomic DNA was isolated from each sorted fraction and quantified by UV absorbance on a Nanodrop 2000c. TCR CDR3 regions were amplified from genomic DNA by multiplex PCR using the deep immunoSEQ assay. For each cell subset, the extracted genomic DNA was distributed evenly across all wells of several immunoSEQ 96-well plates, and each plate served as one replicate. Each replicate PCR for sorted subsets received roughly 0.2 ug genomic DNA, equal to 30,000 or so T cell genomes. Purified libraries were measured with a Qubit 3.0 fluorometer, size-checked on a Bioanalyzer 2100, and measured again with the KAPA Library Quantification kit. A separate single-read 150-cycle Illumina NextSeq 550 flow cell was used to sequence each immunoSEQ 96-well plate. Per the original workflow: Because only junctional sequences without quality scores were contained in the immunoSEQ output, filtering matching that applied to full-length reads could not be performed. To assign V/J genes and CDR3, sequences were annotated using PyIR, a Python wrapper for IgBLAST v1.9, with IMGT germline references. Any read was removed if the V/J assignment was weak (E-value above 1e-6), the CDR3 was missing, or the read contained stop codons, out-of-frame junctions, or ambiguous translated residues. V3J clonotypes were defined as sequences sharing an identical inferred V gene, J gene, and CDR3 amino acid sequence. The percentage overlap between two repertoires was calculated by dividing the number of shared unique clonotypes by the size of the smaller repertoire. Richness of each repertoire was evaluated using RTK rarefaction, the Chao1 estimator, and Recon v2.1 estimates of unobserved clonotypes. For all TCRbeta clonotypes obtained by the gDNA method from a few donors, generation probabilities were computed with OLGA. TCRdb obtained this table from immuneACCESS and retained in-frame rearrangements with V and J assigned. These tables miss some clones; where compared with another copy, unresolved V genes account for less than half of the shortfall, and the remainder is unexplained. The DNA was the basis for D and trimming; V, J and clone size are from that table. A total of roughly 2.6 million clones appear in this sample, about 92% of them only once. The ten largest clones take up over 0.12% of the sample.

Points on this clone: Which antigen it targets is not known. No base quality values were provided; no much bigger clone lies one nucleotide off. The sample contains more than one DNA sequence encoding this CDR3.

General conclusions and limits of the study: Pairwise subsampling indicated that sequencing depth was expected to affect the degree of clonotype sharing among donors. The genetic and exposure-history diversity represented was limited by the small number of donors. Incomplete sequencing was indicated by rarefaction of sorted-subset datasets, despite the large sequencing depth. Naive subsets generally had larger estimated clonotype richness than memory subsets did. Sharing across a few donors was observed for around 5% of naive CD4, over 3% of naive CD8, 2% to 2.5% of memory CD4, and over 0.3% of memory CD8 clonotypes. Clonotypes shared by all four sorted-subset donors showed higher generation probabilities than non-shared clonotypes. Sampling was restricted to blood, and TCR repertoires in tissue are likely to differ from TCR repertoires in blood.

CDR1 and CDR2 (SGHRS, YFSETQ) derive from the germline V gene. The trim is 0 bases for V and 3 bases for J, with a gap of 7 bases between the germline ends. Including the terminal cysteine and phenylalanine, the CDR3 comprises 13 residues. The read is trimmed to its CDR3 DNA, 39 bases read in frame from base 1. The receptor was derived from a man between 18 and 29 years old in good health. The V and J segments used are TRBV5-1 and TRBJ2-7; the D gene assignment is ambiguous. Sequenced sample: naive CD4+ T cells sorted from blood. This specimen's cell subset or site label, per the study, means: CD45RA+ positively selected. The CDR3 reads CASSLAGSYEQYF. The bases read TGCGCCAGCAGCTTGGCCGGTAGCTACGAGCAGTACTTC. With the portions outside the CDR3 filled from the reference TRBV5-1 and TRBJ2-7 genes, the complete variable region becomes KAGVTQTPRYLIKTRGQQVTLSCSPISGHRSVSWYQQTPGQGLQFLFEYFSETQRNKGNFPGRFSGRQFSNSRSEMNVSTLELGDSALYLCASSLAGSYEQYFGPGTRLTVT.